This T cell receptor (beta chain) was identified during a study of T cell responses to AZD1222 COVID-19 vaccine. Overall study results and limits: White British ancestry dominated among donors, who included more females, and clonal diversity was possibly underestimated. With two AZD1222 doses given, Spike-specific TCR breadth and depth both rose. Repertoires were collected only later (after the peak T cell response had occurred). Spike-wide vaccine-associated CD4 TCRs dominated at 160-218 and 743-854.

CDR1 is SGHAT and CDR2 is FQNNGV in the germline V gene. This CDR3 contains 14 residues. After removal of 3 bases from V and 2 bases from J, the junction contained 2 bases not matched to a gene. The method was immunoSEQ multiplex PCR; TCRdb's version includes in-frame clones alone and lacks a portion of them. The sample has 100,000 or so clones, 88% seen once. Note on this clone: Its antigen is unknown.

The receptor's source is an adult in good health. Sequencing was performed on peripheral blood, taken on day 0 of AZD1222 vaccination. The rearrangement joins TRBV11-2 to TRBJ1-2; 8 bases fit TRBD1. CDR3 sequence reads: CASSFGQGNYGYTF. The CDR3, as DNA: TGTGCCAGCAGCTTCGGACAGGGCAACTATGGCTACACCTTC.